The subject of this entry is one T cell receptor beta chain. Its antigen is undetermined. This entry comes from a study of CD8+ T cells in alopecia areata. Background on the study: Patients in the treated group were given tofacitinib by mouth, 5 to 10 mg twice a day.

Obtained from alopecia areata patients were lesional scalp punch biopsies along with peripheral blood. RNA was isolated and reverse transcribed to cDNA, the sequencing template. Here immunoSEQ multiplex PCR was the method, and the copy in TCRdb shows in-frame clones only, minus some. The sample consists of around 140,000 clones, 51% of them appearing once. Study results and caveats: Clonality in lesional scalp, especially alopecia totalis/universalis, exceeded that of normal scalp.

This CDR3 has 14 residues. The germline gives CDR1 LNHDA, CDR2 SQIVND (reference sequence). Trimming took off 6 bases at V and 5 bases at J, with 16 bases between the two ends. This receptor was obtained from a human donor with alopecia areata. V usage is TRBV19 and J usage is TRBJ2-5; either TRBD1 or TRBD2 may supply D (5 bases each). Specimen: CD4+ T cells sorted from blood, collected at week 0. CDR3 sequence: CASSTGTKAETQYF. The CDR3 coding sequence is TGTGCCAGTAGCACCGGGACCAAGGCGGAGACCCAGTACTTC.